This TCR beta chain stems from a study of regulatory T cells in long-lasting Graves disease (dated by TCRdb to the early 2020s). Study-level background: In the newly diagnosed Graves' disease group, patients had been taking antithyroid drugs for less than 3 months. The study was registered as a clinical trial and conducted in China. Patients with persistent Graves' disease were compared with patients with newly diagnosed Graves' disease using TCR sequencing and RNA sequencing of peripheral blood. A total of around 35 samples underwent TCR sequencing: about 13 from persistent and about 20 from newly diagnosed Graves' disease patients.

What the authors observed across the whole study: Only peripheral blood was studied, because thyroid tissue, the primary lesion, was inaccessible. Patients with persistent disease shared more public clonotypes (around 2,700) than newly diagnosed patients did (more than 900). The authors acknowledged the small sample size as a limitation that may reduce accuracy. Preferential use of TRBV28, TRBJ1-2 and TRBJ2-5 was observed in persistent disease, whereas TRBV20-1 and TRBJ2-1 were favored in newly diagnosed disease. Sequencing and analysis were limited to the TCR beta chain. Lower TCR Shannon entropy and fewer highly expanded clones were observed in persistent Graves' disease patients than in newly diagnosed patients, which suggested clonal expansion.

A remark on this clonotype: The target of this receptor is not known. Within one base of it there is no much larger clone, and no base qualities were kept.

The library was produced with multiplex PCR. The listed sequencing device is Illumina HiSeq 4000. TCR beta libraries were built with iRepertoire HTBI primers and Arm-PCR amplification of CDR3 regions. Before sequencing, the PCR products went through gel purification. For the original study's pipeline: Across samples, roughly 60 TRBV and around 15 TRBJ segments were identified and used for gene usage analysis of CDR3 amino acid clonotypes. Filtered high-quality paired reads were merged into contigs using COPE and FqMerger. BLAST was used to align contigs to the IMGT TRBV, TRBD and TRBJ reference genes, and CDR3 was defined following IMGT. Highly expanded clones were defined as clonotypes with a frequency above 0.1%. Shannon entropy was used to measure repertoire diversity, and the Gini coefficient was used to measure V-J evenness. Public clonotypes were defined as clonotypes shared by more than one individual. In-frame beta chains were kept once TCRdb had trimmed the public reads at Q25 with fastp and called clones with MiXCR. Each CDR3 protein appears once, grouped with its most common genes and DNA. TCRdb, not the authors, supplied the V and J calls. The sample records about 440,000 distinct CDR3 sequences, roughly 15% of which are singletons. The ten biggest clones cover around 10% of the sample.

Trimming at the junction amounts to 6 bases on V and 9 bases on J, and the germline ends lie 24 bases apart. The CDR3 spans 17 residues, from the cysteine through the phenylalanine. The retained sequence is limited to the CDR3, 51 bases, with the frame set at the first base. The germline V gene provides CDR1 MNHEY and CDR2 SVGEGT. Per the publication, the time point label means: newly diagnosed GD, antithyroid drugs for less than 3 months. For both TCR sequencing and RNA sequencing, RNA was extracted from PBMCs using TRIzol. The diagnosis of Graves' disease was made according to American Thyroid Association guidelines. Patients for the study were recruited at an endocrinology department in Xi'an, China. From each patient, about 9.7 milliliters of peripheral blood was collected into an EDTA anticoagulant tube. Ficoll Paque Plus density gradient separation was used to isolate PBMCs, and no further T cell sorting was performed. An Agilent 2100 Bioanalyzer and agarose gel were used to assess RNA quality, and a NanoDrop 2000 was used to measure RNA concentration.

The sample was also reused in another study, on T cells in Graves' hyperthyroidism and ophthalmopathy. Per that second paper: A patient counted as having stable Graves' hyperthyroidism if no progression to ophthalmopathy occurred over 18 months of follow-up. Hyperthyroidism patients were newly diagnosed, had a disease duration of under 2 months, and were aged 18 to 65 years. Exclusion was applied to patients with uncontrolled infections, other autoimmune diseases, pregnancy or lactation. Clinical symptoms, serum thyroxine and TRAb, thyroid ultrasound, and orbital computed tomography formed the basis for the diagnoses. The first round of RT-PCR for the TCR CDR3 was performed with the HTBI primer set and the Qiagen OneStep RT-PCR kit. Most expanded thyroid clonotypes (frequency above 0.001) were also detected in blood, a finding suggesting that blood repertoires may reflect thyroid immune responses. Ophthalmopathy was separated from stable hyperthyroidism by a 13 V-J signature model, with over 85% sensitivity and approximately 84% specificity obtained in cross-validation and 80%/75% obtained in testing. In validation, the model predicted progression to ophthalmopathy a median of roughly 6.5 months before onset, with over 60% sensitivity and just under 75% specificity. To identify distinguishing TCR V-J signatures, a discovery cohort of 100 or so patients was used, comprising fewer than 45 with Graves' ophthalmopathy and some 57 with stable Graves' hyperthyroidism. Prospective prediction of ophthalmopathy was tested in an independent validation cohort of 18 to 20 hyperthyroidism patients and around 16 patients who later progressed to ophthalmopathy. For training and testing, the 80 to 100 patients in the discovery cohort were randomly divided in a 7:3 ratio. In roughly six Graves' hyperthyroidism patients, the study also compared T-cell repertoires from thyroid tissue with T-cell repertoires from blood. After blood sampling, hyperthyroidism patients were treated with methimazole at a starting dose of 30 mg daily, and ophthalmopathy patients were treated with high-dose intravenous methylprednisolone. A second multiplex PCR round built the libraries, followed by size selection and purification. Sequencing of the libraries was done on an Illumina HiSeq2000 using paired-end 100 bp reads. SOAPnuke was used to process the raw data, removing reads that contained adapters or uncalled bases, had a mean Phred below 15, or lacked an exact match to the constant primer or identifier. High-quality paired reads were merged using COPE v1.2.5, and each unique nucleotide sequence was defined as a clonotype. Clonotypes were aligned to IMGT TRBV, TRBD and TRBJ reference segments using MiTCR v1.1. Analysis was restricted to V-J combinations with a frequency above 0.0001, which covered roughly 99% of repertoires. The TCS score was defined as the ratio of F50 (clonal expansion) to E x V (chaos), calculated using BLOSUM62-based TCRdist between CDR3 peptides within each V-J. Welch's t-statistics and random forest reduced around 520 V-J features to under 15, which were used in a naive Bayes classifier (R e1071). Sample size was not statistically predetermined, and blinding of investigators to group allocation was not performed. According to the paper, TCR Vbeta CDR3 sequencing was carried out on 135 peripheral blood samples, which came from fewer than 50 ophthalmopathy, fewer than 80 hyperthyroidism and roughly 17 progressor patients.

The clonotype comes from a woman under 40 with Graves disease. Donor details come from another sample of the same person, matched by shared clones. Material: peripheral blood mononuclear cells (PBMCs), obtained at new diagnosis, from a patient treated with antithyroid drugs. The rearrangement joined TRBV6-2 or TRBV6-3 to TRBJ1-6; perhaps TRBD1 is the D gene, with 6 bases matching. The CDR3 loop reads CASSHGQPSLTGSPLHF. The DNA sequence is as follows: TGTGCCAGCAGCCACGGACAGCCTTCCTTAACGGGTTCACCCCTCCACTTT.